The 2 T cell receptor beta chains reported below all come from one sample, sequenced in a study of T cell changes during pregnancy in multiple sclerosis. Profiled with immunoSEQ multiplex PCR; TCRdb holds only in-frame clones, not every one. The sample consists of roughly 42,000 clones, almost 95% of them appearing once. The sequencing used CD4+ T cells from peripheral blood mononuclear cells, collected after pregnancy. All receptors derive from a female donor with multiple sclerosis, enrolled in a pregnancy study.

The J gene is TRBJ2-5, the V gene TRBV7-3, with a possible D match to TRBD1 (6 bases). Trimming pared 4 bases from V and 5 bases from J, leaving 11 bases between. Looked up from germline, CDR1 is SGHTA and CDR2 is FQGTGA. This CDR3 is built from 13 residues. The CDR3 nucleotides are TGTGCCAGCAGCTCTGGGGGCCCGGAGACCCAGTACTTC. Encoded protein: CASSSGGPETQYF.

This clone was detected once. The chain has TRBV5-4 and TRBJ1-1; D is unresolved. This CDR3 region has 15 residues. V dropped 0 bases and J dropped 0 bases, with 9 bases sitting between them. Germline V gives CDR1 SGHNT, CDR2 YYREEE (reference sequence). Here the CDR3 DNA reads TGTGCCAGCAGCTTGGAGCAGGCCATGAACACTGAAGCTTTCTTT. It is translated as CASSLEQAMNTEAFF.